The following is a T cell receptor beta chain sequence with its context. Its specific antigen is unknown. No base quality information exists; no much larger clone differs at one position. The data belong to a study of blood T cells in healthy people across ages (dated by TCRdb to about 2015). Background on the whole study: In model experiments, roughly one uniquely barcoded TCR beta cDNA molecule per two T cells was captured by template switching. The study measured age-related changes in TCR beta repertoire diversity using deep sequencing normalized with unique cDNA molecular identifiers. The donors were split into four age groups: young (average about 15 years), middle-aged (over 35), aged (roughly 60) and long-lived (82). To avoid experimental bias, donors of different ages were randomly spread across the sequencing lanes. Using the same blood draw, the study looked at two additional independent replicas of 1 million unique cDNA reads for two donors, one aged 18 to 30 and the other aged 80 or older. Results and caveats for the whole study, not just this receptor: Total diversity estimates from one million sequenced T cells were considered lower bounds and underestimates. Compared with the aged group, more naive CD4+ T cells, fewer expanded clones and increased TCR diversity were shown by the long-lived group, suggesting age selection. Because profiling used bulk unsorted PBMCs, naive and antigen-experienced compartments could not be compared conclusively. Observed TCR beta diversity per million T cells fell roughly linearly with age, and a significant reduction was already apparent by age around 40. Because the CMV infection status of the donors was unknown, age-related changes in expanded clonotypes may potentially have been confounded. A strong correlation was found between observed TCR beta diversity and the percentage of naive T cells measured by flow cytometry.

The junction shows trimming of 5 bases on V and 7 bases on J, plus 11 bases between the germline ends. Including cysteine and phenylalanine, the CDR3 has 13 amino acids. Only CDR3 DNA is held: 39 bases, read in frame from base 1. Systemically healthy Caucasian individuals from Russia, around 38 in total and aged about 6 to 95 years, were included as donors. About 10 milliliters of peripheral blood were collected from each donor into EDTA-treated Vacutainer tubes. Ficoll-Paque density-gradient centrifugation was used to isolate PBMCs, with at least 6.5 million per sample. Trizol reagent was used to extract total RNA from the PBMCs, yielding at least 5.5 micrograms per sample. The percentages of naive CD45RAhigh/CD27high T cells were determined by flow cytometry on a PBMC aliquot from every donor. Library preparation was by 5' RACE. The sequencer was an Illumina HiSeq 2500. The second PCR ran for about 6 to 11 cycles and used a J-beta primer mix along with a sample-barcoded 5' primer. A template-switch 5' adaptor carrying 12 random nucleotides introduced a unique molecular identifier onto each TCR beta cDNA molecule. At least 2.5 million CDR3-containing paired-end reads were obtained from each sample. First-strand cDNA synthesis was performed from all RNA using the Mint cDNA synthesis kit, with priming by a TRBC-specific oligonucleotide. All cDNA was treated with uracil-DNA glycosylase and then went through a first 18-cycle PCR with the universal primers M1SS and BC2_uni_R. In the paper's pipeline: For normalization, 1 million high-quality reads were randomly selected from each sample, with every read carrying a distinct molecular identifier. Reads with shared molecular identifiers were discarded instead of being binned into consensus sequences. CDR3 identification, clonotype clustering and error correction used MiTCR with a Q25 quality threshold and the strictest error-elimination algorithm. A nonparametric unseen species model with Euler transformation was used to estimate a lower bound on total TCR beta diversity. TCRdb trimmed public reads at Q25 via fastp, called clones via MiXCR and kept in-frame beta chains. Identical CDR3 protein sequences are pooled into one entry, listed with their most common genes and DNA. For this entry, the V and J calls and clone size follow TCRdb and not the study's own pipeline. The sample yields about 1.5 million distinct CDR3 sequences; approximately 43% were counted once. Around 4% of the sample belongs to the ten largest clones.

The sequence was collected from a young woman in good health. The chain uses TRBV12-3 or TRBV12-4 and TRBJ1-4; a weak D assignment points to TRBD1 (6 bases agree). The sequenced sample consisted of blood. The CDR3 corresponds to CASSTGFSEKLFF. In nucleotides, the sequence is TGTGCCAGCAGTACAGGGTTTAGTGAAAAACTGTTTTTT.